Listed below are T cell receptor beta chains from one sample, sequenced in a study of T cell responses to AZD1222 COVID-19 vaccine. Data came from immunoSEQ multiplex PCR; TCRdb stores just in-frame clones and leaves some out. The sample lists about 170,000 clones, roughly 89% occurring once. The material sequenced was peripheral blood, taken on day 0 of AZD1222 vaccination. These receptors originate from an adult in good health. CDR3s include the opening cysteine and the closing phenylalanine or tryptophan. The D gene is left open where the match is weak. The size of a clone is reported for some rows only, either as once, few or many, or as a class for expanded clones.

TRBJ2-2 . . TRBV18 TGTGCCAGCTCACCTGAAAGAACCGGGGAGCTGTTTTTT CASSPERTGELFF
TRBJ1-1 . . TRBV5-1 TGCGCCAGCAGCTTGGCGGGGGGCCACACTGAAGCTTTCTTT CASSLAGGHTEAFF
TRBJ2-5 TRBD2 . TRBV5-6 TGTGCCAGCAGCTACCGGACTAGCGGGGTGGAGACCCAGTACTTC CASSYRTSGVETQYF
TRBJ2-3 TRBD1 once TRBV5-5 TGTGCCAGCAGCTTGCGGACAGGAGATACGCAGTATTTT CASSLRTGDTQYF
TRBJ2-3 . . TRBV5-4 TGTGCCAGCAGCGCATCGGCTAATACGCAGTATTTT CASSASANTQYF
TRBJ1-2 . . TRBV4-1 TGCGCCAGCAGCCAACCCACCTTTGAGACCACCTATGGCTACACCTTC CASSQPTFETTYGYTF
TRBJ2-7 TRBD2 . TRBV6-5 TGTGCCACCTCCCAAGCGGGAGGTTACGAGCAGTACTTC CATSQAGGYEQYF
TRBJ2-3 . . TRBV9 TGTGCCAGCAGGGGGACTAGCACAGATACGCAGTATTTT CASRGTSTDTQYF
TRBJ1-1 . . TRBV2 TGTGCCAGCAGTGACCACGGGGCTGGCACTGAAGCTTTCTTT CASSDHGAGTEAFF
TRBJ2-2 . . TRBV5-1 TGCGCCAGCAGCTTCCAATTGTCCGGGGAGCTGTTTTTT CASSFQLSGELFF
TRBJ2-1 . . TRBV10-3 TGTGCCATCGGGGCTATTTTAAGTGAGCAGTTCTTC CAIGAILSEQFF
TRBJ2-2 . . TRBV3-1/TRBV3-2 TGTGCCAGCAGCCAAGTTCGTTACGGGGAGCTGTTTTTT CASSQVRYGELFF
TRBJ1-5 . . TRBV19 TGTGCCAGTAAAACAGGAAATCAGCCCCAGCATTTT CASKTGNQPQHF
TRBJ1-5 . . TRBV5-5 TGTGCCAGCAGCTTGGACGTGTATAGCAATCAGCCCCAGCATTTT CASSLDVYSNQPQHF
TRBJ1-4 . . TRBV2 TGTGCCAGCAGTGAAGACCAGAATGGTCTGTTTTTT CASSEDQNGLFF
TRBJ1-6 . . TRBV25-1 TGTGCCAGCAGTGATAGTAGCGGTAATTCACCCCTCCACTTT CASSDSSGNSPLHF
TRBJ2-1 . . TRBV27 TGTGCCAGCAGTTGGAGCGGTGGCCCGCGGTACAATGAGCAGTTCTTC CASSWSGGPRYNEQFF
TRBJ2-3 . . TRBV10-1 TGCGCCAGCAGTGAGGGTAGTGGAGAGGATACGCAGTATTTT CASSEGSGEDTQYF
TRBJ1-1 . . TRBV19 TGTGCCAGTAGTATAGATGAGAGCTTGAACACTGAAGCTTTCTTT CASSIDESLNTEAFF
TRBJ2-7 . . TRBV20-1 TGCAGGGTCGGACGGGGGAACGAGCAGTACTTC CRVGRGNEQYF
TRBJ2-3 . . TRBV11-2 TGTGCCAGCAGCGCCCTGGGACTCAACACAGATACGCAGTATTTT CASSALGLNTDTQYF
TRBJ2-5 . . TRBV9 TGTGCCAGCAGCGTAGAGGCCGGGGAACAAGAGACCCAGTACTTC CASSVEAGEQETQYF
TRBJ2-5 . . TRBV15 TGTGCCACCAGCAAGGGATTCGGGACCCAGTACTTC CATSKGFGTQYF